A single sample is the source of the 18 T cell receptor beta chains below, sequenced in a study of identical twins. TCRdb independently ran MiXCR on the 5' RACE reads; one entry per CDR3 protein. The data contain 450,000 to 600,000 distinct CDR3 sequences, approximately 20% of them singletons. This same sample was also part of a study on yellow fever vaccine responses in identical twins.

Sequencing was performed on CD4+ T cells sorted from blood. The receptors shown here come from a woman aged 18-29 years in good health.

The chain recombines TRBV6-5 with TRBJ2-2, with 14 bases aligning to TRBD2. Unmatched junction bases numbered 4, after V lost 0 bases and J lost 1 base. This CDR3 region has 19 residues. The germline gives CDR1 MNHEY, CDR2 SVGAGI. CDR3 sequence reads: CASSYSGLAGEKNTGELFF. In DNA form, the CDR3 reads TGTGCCAGCAGTTACTCGGGACTAGCGGGAGAGAAGAACACCGGGGAGCTGTTTTTT.

This clonotype has a handful of counts. V usage is TRBV5-1 and J usage is TRBJ2-3; TRBD1 matches 12 bases. The junction had 9 bases not matched to a gene; V was cut back by 0 bases and J by 4 bases. This CDR3 region has 18 residues. Germline loops: CDR1 SGHRS, CDR2 YFSETQ. This chain's CDR3 is CASSLEAGTGGRPDTQYF. The CDR3 nucleotides read TGCGCCAGCAGCTTGGAGGCCGGGACAGGGGGCCGTCCAGATACGCAGTATTTT.

The CDR3 here is CASFRLAGETDTQYF. CDR3 sequence (DNA): TGCGCCAGCTTTCGACTAGCGGGGGAAACAGATACGCAGTATTTT. The chain uses TRBV5-1 and TRBJ2-3, with 12 bases identical to TRBD2. Germline CDR1 SGHRS, CDR2 YFSETQ. The trim removed 7 bases at V and 3 bases at J, leaving 6 bases unmatched. This CDR3 is built from 15 residues. Combining the CDR3 with reference TRBV5-1 and TRBJ2-3 gives the whole variable domain KAGVTQTPRYLIKTRGQQVTLSCSPISGHRSVSWYQQTPGQGLQFLFEYFSETQRNKGNFPGRFSGRQFSNSRSEMNVSTLELGDSALYLCASFRLAGETDTQYFGPGTRLTVL.

This clonotype was counted between two and nine times. This rearrangement joins TRBV10-3 to TRBJ2-5; 8 bases match TRBD2. The junction had 2 bases not matched to a gene; V was cut back by 6 bases and J by 2 bases. The CDR3 runs 13 residues. The V gene's germline CDR1 is ENHRY and CDR2 SYGVKD. Here the CDR3 reads CAISPGGQETQYF. In nucleotides, the CDR3 is TGTGCCATCAGCCCGGGAGGGCAAGAGACCCAGTACTTC.

This clonotype has a single count. J is TRBJ2-7 and V is TRBV20-1; TRBD1 matches 11 bases. The CDR3 is 13 amino acids. The germline V gene has CDR1 DFQATT and CDR2 SNEGSKA (reference sequence). V trimming: 4 bases; J trimming: 5 bases; junction bases outside the gene matches: 4. CDR3 loop: CSANRDRGDEQYF. The DNA of the CDR3 is TGCAGTGCTAACCGGGACAGGGGGGACGAGCAGTACTTC.

This clonotype was counted only a few times. The rearrangement uses TRBV24-1 and TRBJ2-2, with no clear D. Germline V gene data show CDR1 as KGHDR and CDR2 as SFDVKD. V lost 9 bases and J lost 3, with 22 bases in between. CDR3 size: 17 residues. CDR3 in DNA: TGTGCCACCCGCGCCGGTAGAATCCAGGCGGACACCGGGGAGCTGTTTTTT. Its translation: CATRAGRIQADTGELFF.

The chain recombines TRBV5-1 with TRBJ2-3, with 7 bases identical to TRBD2. The V segment lost 4 bases and the J segment 3 bases; nucleotides outside the gene matches: 11. The CDR3 sequence is 16 residues long. Germline V lookup: CDR1 SGHRS, CDR2 YFSETQ. The CDR3 nucleotides read TGCGCCAGCAGCACGTCAGGGCCGGGGGGAACAGATACGCAGTATTTT. Translating it yields CASSTSGPGGTDTQYF.

The sample holds a few counts of this clonotype. CDR3 DNA sequence: TGTGCCAGCAGTTTAGATTGGCTAGCGAATGAGCAGTTCTTC. This sequence encodes CASSLDWLANEQFF. V usage is TRBV12-3 or TRBV12-4 and J usage is TRBJ2-1; D is perhaps TRBD2 (6 bases). V was trimmed by 1 base and J by 7 bases, leaving 11 bases between them. The CDR3 runs to 14 residues.

This clonotype was counted many times. The chain links TRBV5-1 to TRBJ2-7; D may be TRBD2 (5 bases). The CDR3 spans 13 residues. Germline values: CDR1 SGHRS, CDR2 YFSETQ. V was clipped by 0 bases and J by 3 bases, with 7 bases between them. CDR3 region: CASSLDGDYEQYF. The CDR3 nucleotides read TGCGCCAGCAGCTTGGACGGGGACTACGAGCAGTACTTC.

The chain couples TRBV20-1 to TRBJ2-3, with 11 bases that match TRBD2. Germline CDR1 is DFQATT and CDR2 is SNEGSKA (reference sequence). The J segment lost 5 bases and the V segment lost 3 bases, leaving 10 bases of the junction unmatched. The CDR3 loop spans 16 amino acids. The DNA of the CDR3 is TGCAGTGCTAGTGGTATAGCGGGAGGGCCAGGAGATACGCAGTATTTT. Translated, it gives CSASGIAGGPGDTQYF.

The J gene is TRBJ2-7, the V gene TRBV29-1; 9 positions match TRBD1. Trimming removed 7 bases from V and 6 bases from J; junction bases left unmatched: 13. In germline, CDR1 is SQVTM, CDR2 ANQGSEA. CDR3 length equals 14 residues. DNA of the CDR3: TGCAGCGCTCAAAGAGGGACAGGGAGGGTCGAGCAGTACTTC. Translation gives CSAQRGTGRVEQYF.

The rearrangement uses TRBV29-1 and TRBJ2-1, with D perhaps matching TRBD2 (7 bases). CDR1 and CDR2 (germline): SQVTM, ANQGSEA. CDR3 size: 16 residues. V shed 6 bases and J shed 8 bases, with 26 bases lying between them. The CDR3 nucleotides read TGCAGCGTAGACTCCGGCTTCGGGACGGGGGGCGATGAGCAGTTCTTC. It translates to CSVDSGFGTGGDEQFF.

The chain carries TRBV24-1 and TRBJ2-2; 7 positions match TRBD1. This CDR3 spans 15 amino acids. Trimming cost V 4 bases and J 6 bases; bases outside gene matches: 7. Germline V gene data show CDR1 as KGHDR and CDR2 as SFDVKD. CDR3 residues: CATSETGTAAGELFF. In DNA form, the CDR3 reads TGTGCCACCAGTGAAACCGGGACAGCGGCCGGGGAGCTGTTTTTT.

The chain has TRBV20-1 and TRBJ2-1; no firm D call. V shed 7 bases and J shed 0 bases, with 7 bases lying between them. CDR1 is DFQATT, CDR2 SNEGSKA, per germline (reference sequence). This CDR3 is 12 amino acids long. The CDR3 DNA reads TGCAGTGGGGGAAGCTCCTACAATGAGCAGTTCTTC. Translated, it gives CSGGSSYNEQFF.

The rearrangement joins TRBV20-1 to TRBJ2-1; weak D call: TRBD1 (6 bases). The ends were cut back, 1 base at V and 4 bases at J, with 23 bases in the middle. CDR3 size: 18 residues. Germline lookup yields CDR1 DFQATT and CDR2 SNEGSKA (reference sequence). The CDR3 here is CSARGWGLWEQKYNEQFF. The CDR3 bases are TGCAGTGCTAGAGGATGGGGGCTATGGGAACAAAAGTACAATGAGCAGTTCTTC.

This clonotype was detected only a few times. The rearrangement links TRBV20-1 to TRBJ2-7, with 12 bases aligning to TRBD2. V lost 0 bases to trimming and J lost 4 bases; unmatched junction nucleotides: 7. This CDR3 has 16 residues. Germline lookup yields CDR1 DFQATT and CDR2 SNEGSKA (reference sequence). Here the CDR3 reads CSARDSTSGRYYEQYF. Here the CDR3 DNA reads TGCAGTGCTAGAGACTCGACTAGCGGGAGATATTACGAGCAGTACTTC.

The CDR3 coding sequence is TGCGCCAGCAGCTTGGCCGGCGCCCTGGGGGAGCTGTTTTTT. Translating gives CASSLAGALGELFF. The chain combines TRBV5-1 with TRBJ2-2; D ambiguous. Germline V CDR1 and CDR2: SGHRS, YFSETQ. This CDR3 is 14 amino acids long. V lost 0 bases, J lost 8 bases, and 11 bases lay in between.

This clonotype showed up just a few times. The V call is TRBV12-3 or TRBV12-4, the J call TRBJ2-2, with D unresolved. CDR3 size: 16 residues. Trimming stripped 3 bases from V and 0 bases from J, with 11 bases between. In DNA, the CDR3 is TGTGCCAGCAGTTTTGATCCGAACCCGAACACCGGGGAGCTGTTTTTT. Encoded protein: CASSFDPNPNTGELFF.